Below, 23 T cell receptor beta chains from the same sample are listed, as sequenced in a study of blood T cell repertoires in COVID-19. Profiled with immunoSEQ multiplex PCR; TCRdb holds only in-frame clones, not every one. The sample contains 80,000 or so clones, around 92% of which appear only once. Sequenced material: peripheral blood. The source of these receptors is a woman aged 45-65 years in a cohort sampled during active COVID-19.

The chain is built from TRBV12-5 and TRBJ2-1, with 7 positions matching TRBD2. Germline CDR1 LGHNT, CDR2 FRNRAP. The CDR3 sequence is 17 residues long. V was clipped by 1 base and J by 7 bases; unmatched bases: 13. The CDR3 protein is CASGLELGGGPVNEQFF. CDR3 nucleotide sequence: TGTGCTAGTGGTTTGGAGTTGGGGGGAGGGCCTGTTAATGAGCAGTTCTTC.

V usage is TRBV2 and J usage is TRBJ2-3, with D possibly TRBD1 on 6 matching bases. V lost 7 bases to trimming and J lost 3 bases, with 17 bases between them. The CDR3 is 15 residues long. The germline CDR1 and CDR2 sequences are SNHLY and FYNNEI. CDR3 in amino acids: CASTTGQGGTDTQYF. CDR3 in DNA: TGTGCCAGCACCACAGGGCAGGGTGGGACAGATACGCAGTATTTT.

The rearrangement joins TRBV19 to TRBJ1-1; D unclear. Trimming left V 6 bases short and J 10 bases short, with 12 bases between. Germline values: CDR1 LNHDA, CDR2 SQIVND (reference sequence). This CDR3 is built from 11 residues. CDR3 DNA sequence: TGTGCCAGTAGCAAGGATCGGGGAGCTTTCTTT. Its protein product is CASSKDRGAFF.

The chain carries TRBV19 and TRBJ1-2, with D maybe TRBD1 (6 bases). V gave up 0 bases and J gave up 5 bases, with 13 bases separating them. This CDR3 is built from 15 residues. Germline values: CDR1 LNHDA, CDR2 SQIVND (reference sequence). The CDR3: CASSIDFGQGYGYTF. The CDR3 DNA is TGTGCCAGTAGTATAGATTTCGGGCAGGGGTATGGCTACACCTTC. Supplemented by reference TRBV19 and TRBJ1-2, the full variable domain reads DGGITQSPKYLFRKEGQNVTLSCEQNLNHDAMYWYRQDPGQGLRLIYYSQIVNDFQKGDIAEGYSVSREKKESFPLTVTSAQKNPTAFYLCASSIDFGQGYGYTFGSGTRLTVV.

The V gene is TRBV5-1, the J gene TRBJ2-1, with D possibly being TRBD2 (6 bases). The length of the CDR3 is 15 residues. Germline CDR1 is SGHRS and CDR2 is YFSETQ. Trimming pared 6 bases from V and 0 bases from J, leaving 13 bases between. CDR3 protein: CASTRDGGSYNEQFF. DNA of the CDR3: TGCGCCAGCACCCGAGACGGGGGCTCCTACAATGAGCAGTTCTTC.

This clone was seen once. J is TRBJ2-7 and V is TRBV5-4, with 8 bases matching TRBD1. CDR3 length: 13 residues. Germline V gene sequence: CDR1 SGHNT, CDR2 YYREEE (reference sequence). V lost 3 bases and J lost 2; bases outside the gene matches: 1. The CDR3 DNA is TGTGCCAGCAGCTCGGACAGGGCCTACGAGCAGTACTTC. Translation: CASSSDRAYEQYF.

This chain joins TRBV5-6 and TRBJ2-5; 12 nucleotides agree with TRBD1. The V gene's germline CDR1 is SGHDT and CDR2 YYEEEE. With 7 bases clipped from V and 4 bases from J, the junction kept 2 bases outside the gene matches. The CDR3 totals 13 residues. The chain's CDR3 is CASGDRGPETQYF. As DNA, the CDR3 is TGTGCCAGCGGGGACAGGGGGCCAGAGACCCAGTACTTC.

The rearrangement uses TRBV7-2 and TRBJ1-3, with D tentatively TRBD1 (6 bases). Germline loops: CDR1 SGHTA, CDR2 FQGNSA. Deletions cut 1 base from V and 0 bases from J, with 16 bases between. The CDR3 consists of 18 residues. CDR3 region: CASSLERPGQLSGNTIYF. For the CDR3, the DNA is TGTGCCAGCAGCTTAGAAAGGCCCGGACAGCTCTCTGGAAACACCATATATTTT.

The V gene is TRBV19, the J gene TRBJ2-3; 7 positions match TRBD1. Germline CDR1 and CDR2: LNHDA and SQIVND (reference sequence). The trim removed 3 bases at V and 2 bases at J, leaving 2 bases unmatched. The length of the CDR3 is 14 residues. The CDR3: CASSIQGVTDTQYF. In nucleotides, the CDR3 is TGTGCCAGTAGTATCCAGGGGGTCACAGATACGCAGTATTTT. Drawing the rest from reference TRBV19 and TRBJ2-3, the complete variable domain is DGGITQSPKYLFRKEGQNVTLSCEQNLNHDAMYWYRQDPGQGLRLIYYSQIVNDFQKGDIAEGYSVSREKKESFPLTVTSAQKNPTAFYLCASSIQGVTDTQYFGPGTRLTVL.

The chain links TRBV4-1 to TRBJ2-7, with TRBD1 identical over 8 bases. The germline V gene has CDR1 MGHRA and CDR2 YSYEKL. Trimming took 5 bases from V and 5 from J; bases not matched to a gene: 14. This CDR3 spans 16 amino acids. Written as DNA, the CDR3 is TGCGCCAGCAGCTCCGCGGTAAGGACAGGGACCCACGAGCAGTACTTC. As protein: CASSSAVRTGTHEQYF.

The chain uses TRBV5-1 and TRBJ2-1; D perhaps matches TRBD1 (6 bases). Trimming left V 1 base short and J 0 bases short, with 8 bases between. CDR3 length: 15 amino acids. Germline assignment: CDR1 SGHRS and CDR2 YFSETQ. The CDR3 loop is CASSLSDSSYNEQFF. In nucleotides, the CDR3 is TGCGCCAGCAGCTTGTCGGACAGCTCCTACAATGAGCAGTTCTTC. Full variable domain (outside the CDR3, taken from reference TRBV5-1 and TRBJ2-1): KAGVTQTPRYLIKTRGQQVTLSCSPISGHRSVSWYQQTPGQGLQFLFEYFSETQRNKGNFPGRFSGRQFSNSRSEMNVSTLELGDSALYLCASSLSDSSYNEQFFGPGTRLTVL.

This clone was found once. The V and J genes are TRBV29-1 and TRBJ2-5; possible D gene TRBD1, 6 bases. The germline CDR1 and CDR2 sequences are SQVTM and ANQGSEA. The V and J ends lost 8 bases and 2 bases respectively, with 21 bases between them. The CDR3 loop spans 15 amino acids. The CDR3 region has the DNA TGCAGCTCATCGTCGAGGGGGACGGGGCAAGAGACCCAGTACTTC. Translating it yields CSSSSRGTGQETQYF.

This chain links TRBV5-4 with TRBJ2-3; D possibly corresponds to TRBD1 (5 bases). Germline CDR1 and CDR2: SGHNT and YYREEE (reference sequence). CDR3 length: 15 amino acids. Trimming cost V 4 bases and J 2 bases, with 14 bases left between them. Here the CDR3 DNA reads TGTGCCAGCAGCCCCGCGACAGTAATCACAGATACGCAGTATTTT. Translating it yields CASSPATVITDTQYF.

The CDR3 here is CASSSTGGPNEQFF. The CDR3 nucleotides read TGTGCCAGCAGTTCAACGGGAGGGCCGAATGAGCAGTTCTTC. The chain recombines TRBV28 with TRBJ2-1; 8 positions match TRBD2. Germline CDR1 reads MDHEN; CDR2 reads SYDVKM. V lost 4 bases and J lost 7; bases outside the gene matches: 6. CDR3 size: 14 residues. The full variable domain, in which reference TRBV28 and TRBJ2-1 provide the parts outside the CDR3, is DVKVTQSSRYLVKRTGEKVFLECVQDMDHENMFWYRQDPGLGLRLIYFSYDVKMKEKGDIPEGYSVSREKKERFSLILESASTNQTSMYLCASSSTGGPNEQFFGPGTRLTVL.

The V and J genes are TRBV2 and TRBJ1-3, with 8 positions matching TRBD1. Germline CDR1 is SNHLY and CDR2 is FYNNEI. This CDR3 has 14 amino acids. V was clipped by 6 bases and J by 6 bases; unmatched bases: 7. The CDR3 nucleotides are TGTGCCAGCAGGACGACAGGGGACGCAAACACCATATATTTT. Encoded protein: CASRTTGDANTIYF.

This chain connects TRBV20-1 to TRBJ1-5; 9 bases fit TRBD1. CDR3 size: 14 residues. The V gene end was trimmed by 3 bases and the J gene end by 7 bases; junction bases not matched to a gene: 7. Germline CDR1 is DFQATT and CDR2 is SNEGSKA (reference sequence). The CDR3: CSASRGQGQQPQHF. CDR3 in DNA: TGCAGTGCTAGTAGGGGACAGGGCCAACAGCCCCAGCATTTT.

This rearrangement joins TRBV5-1 to TRBJ2-7; TRBD2 aligns across 10 bases. The CDR3 sequence is 18 residues long. Germline V gene sequence: CDR1 SGHRS, CDR2 YFSETQ. Trimming at V came to 0 bases and at J to 1 base, leaving 10 bases not matched to a gene. The CDR3 DNA follows: TGCGCCAGCAGCTTGGGGCTAGCGGGAGTTCCCACGTCCTACGAGCAGTACTTC. Its translation is CASSLGLAGVPTSYEQYF.

The chain uses TRBV6-6 and TRBJ2-1, with a possible D match to TRBD1 (6 bases). V gave up 7 bases and J gave up 3 bases, with 7 bases separating them. Germline assignment: CDR1 MNHNY and CDR2 SVGAGI (reference sequence). The CDR3 totals 12 residues. The CDR3 nucleotides read TGTGCCAGCAAGGACAGCTACAATGAGCAGTTCTTC. It specifies CASKDSYNEQFF.

This rearrangement joins TRBV10-3 to TRBJ2-7; 11 nucleotides agree with TRBD2. Germline V gives CDR1 ENHRY, CDR2 SYGVKD. With 0 bases clipped from V and 5 bases from J, the junction kept 6 bases outside the gene matches. The CDR3 totals 16 residues. The CDR3 reads CAISESVAGGPDEQYF. The CDR3 DNA sequence: TGTGCCATCAGTGAGTCAGTAGCGGGAGGGCCTGACGAGCAGTACTTC.

The chain carries TRBV4-1 and TRBJ2-7; D gene ambiguous. This CDR3 has 15 amino acids. Germline CDR1 MGHRA, CDR2 YSYEKL. V was clipped by 6 bases and J by 3 bases, with 18 bases between them. The CDR3 coding sequence is TGCGCCAGCAGTCGCCTGAAAACCCTCAGCTACGAGCAGTACTTC. Translated, it gives CASSRLKTLSYEQYF.

V usage is TRBV18 and J usage is TRBJ2-1; a weak D match, TRBD1 (8 bases). V lost 5 bases and J 6 bases, leaving 17 bases between the germline ends. CDR1 and CDR2 (germline): KGHSH, LQKENI. CDR3 length equals 15 residues. The CDR3 DNA reads TGTGCCAGCTCAGTACAGGGGGGGACGGCCAATGAGCAGTTCTTC. This encodes CASSVQGGTANEQFF.

A single count supports this clone. The chain carries TRBV7-6 and TRBJ2-1; a weak D match, TRBD2 (5 bases). CDR1 is SGHVS and CDR2 is FNYEAQ in the germline V gene. The CDR3 consists of 19 residues. Trimming left V 1 base short and J 0 bases short, with 19 bases between. The CDR3, as DNA: TGTGCCAGCAGCTTAGTACCGTCTAGCCTCCGAAGCTCCTACAATGAGCAGTTCTTC. Amino acid sequence: CASSLVPSSLRSSYNEQFF.

This clone showed up just once. V usage is TRBV4-1 and J usage is TRBJ2-1; D is possibly TRBD1 (6 bases). V was cut by 4 bases and J by 5 bases, with 21 bases left in between. Germline lookup yields CDR1 MGHRA and CDR2 YSYEKL. The CDR3 spans 17 residues. This CDR3 is CASSPQTGGRLNNEQFF. CDR3 bases: TGCGCCAGCAGCCCCCAGACAGGCGGGCGCTTGAACAATGAGCAGTTCTTC.